This entry concerns a single T cell receptor (beta chain). The entry originates in a study of tumor-infiltrating lymphocytes in localized non-small cell lung cancer. The table came from immunoSEQ multiplex PCR; TCRdb's copy has only in-frame clones and leaves some out. The sample has around 15,000 clones, around 82% seen once; the top ten hold over 9%. The V gene's germline CDR1 is SGHDN and CDR2 FVKESK. V dropped 3 bases and J dropped 8 bases, with 19 bases sitting between them. The CDR3 sequence is 16 residues long. This clonotype originated in a human donor with non-small cell lung cancer. V and J are TRBV14 and TRBJ1-4, with D perhaps matching TRBD1 (5 bases). Sequencing used uninvolved lung tissue not adjacent to the tumor. The CDR3 DNA reads TGTGCCAGCAGCCACCCCGCGGGGGGAGTGAAAGAAAAACTGTTTTTT. The encoded protein is CASSHPAGGVKEKLFF.